This TCR beta chain was sequenced during a study of T cells after posttransplantation cyclophosphamide. Profiling relied on immunoSEQ multiplex PCR, and the TCRdb table lists in-frame clones only, not all of them. This repertoire holds about 24,000 clones, and none appear only once. On the day of bone marrow donation, the related graft donor provided peripheral blood. Trimming removed 3 bases from V and 11 bases from J, with 20 bases in between. Germline V gene sequence: CDR1 MGHDK, CDR2 SYGVNS. The CDR3 sequence is 16 residues long. Study-level findings and limits: TRB clonality was highly associated with recipient CMV seropositivity and reactivation. Blood and skin or GI T cell repertoires showed limited TRB overlap.

This clone was observed at least ten times. Its antigen is not identified. This receptor was taken from a woman aged 45-59 years in good health, CMV-negative, and a related stem cell transplant donor. Material for sequencing was PBMCs. This chain uses TRBV25-1 with TRBJ1-6, with a possible D match to TRBD1 (6 bases). CDR3 protein: CASSDLGQGFGAPLHF. The CDR3 DNA reads as TGTGCCAGCAGTGATTTGGGTCAGGGGTTTGGCGCACCCCTCCACTTT.